These 20 T cell receptor beta chains came from one sample sequenced in a study of beta chain features in type 1 diabetes. Study-wide findings and caveats: Type 1 diabetes patients had moderately but significantly shorter TCRB CDR3s in all four CD4+ subsets.

Sequenced material consisted of expressed TCRB transcripts (all of the isolated RNA was reverse transcribed). The protocol was immunoSEQ multiplex PCR, while the TCRdb copy is restricted to in-frame clones and leaves out a portion. Of about 160,000 clones in the sample, over 55% were seen once. Their specific antigens are unknown. Sequencing input: naive CD4+ T cells from blood. The receptor source for this set is a man aged 30 to 45 with type 1 diabetes.

The chain combines TRBV6-6 with TRBJ2-6; D is possibly TRBD1 (5 bases). Trimming took 6 bases from V and 4 from J, leaving 10 bases between them. This CDR3 region has 14 residues. Germline loops: CDR1 MNHNY, CDR2 SVGAGI (reference sequence). CDR3 sequence reads: CASSRASGANVLTF. In DNA, the CDR3 is TGTGCCAGCAGCAGGGCATCCGGGGCCAACGTCCTGACTTTC.

The gene calls are TRBV30 and TRBJ1-5; tentatively, D is TRBD1 (6 bases). Trimming removed 6 bases at V and 6 bases at J, with 15 bases between. CDR3 length: 13 amino acids. Germline-derived CDR1 and CDR2 are GTSNPN and SVGIG (reference sequence). The CDR3 reads CACLTGIGQPQHF. The CDR3 nucleotides read TGTGCCTGCCTAACAGGGATCGGTCAGCCCCAGCATTTT.

Only a few counts were recorded for this clone. V and J are TRBV13 and TRBJ1-1; perhaps TRBD1 as D (5 bases). CDR3 length equals 12 residues. The V end lost 5 bases, the J end lost 8 bases, and 12 bases lay between the germline ends. Germline V gene lookup returns CDR1 PRHDT and CDR2 FYEKMQ (reference sequence). CDR3 loop: CASSGTGFEAFF. The CDR3 DNA reads TGTGCCAGCAGCGGCACAGGATTCGAAGCTTTCTTT.

The V gene is TRBV29-1, the J gene TRBJ2-1, with no clear D. Per the germline V gene, CDR1 is SQVTM and CDR2 is ANQGSEA. The V end was cut by 3 bases, the J end by 8 bases, with 14 bases between. The CDR3 consists of 13 residues. CDR3 amino acids: CSVEASLKHEQFF. CDR3 bases: TGCAGCGTTGAGGCTAGTCTGAAACATGAGCAGTTCTTC.

V and J are TRBV7-9 and TRBJ2-2, with 7 bases fitting TRBD1. CDR1 and CDR2 from the germline V gene are SEHNR and FQNEAQ (reference sequence). The V and J ends lost 0 bases and 4 bases, in that order; junction bases with no gene match: 5. The CDR3 spans 16 residues. The CDR3 bases are TGTGCCAGCAGCTTAGCCTCCGGGACAGTCACCGGGGAGCTGTTTTTT. It yields the protein CASSLASGTVTGELFF.

The rearrangement joins TRBV2 to TRBJ2-1; weak D call: TRBD1 (6 bases). V was shortened by 7 bases and J by 3 bases, with 10 bases between the two germline ends. Per germline, CDR1 SNHLY and CDR2 FYNNEI. The CDR3 runs to 13 residues. In nucleotides, the CDR3 is TGTGCCAGCACCCAGGGGTACTACAATGAGCAGTTCTTC. Translation gives CASTQGYYNEQFF.

The V and J genes are TRBV4-1 and TRBJ1-1; D uncertain. The CDR3 has 14 amino acids. V lost 4 bases and J lost 1, with 10 bases in between. Germline CDR1 and CDR2: MGHRA and YSYEKL. The chain's CDR3 is CASSPPNRNTEAFF. The CDR3, as DNA: TGCGCCAGCAGCCCACCAAATCGGAACACTGAAGCTTTCTTT.

J is TRBJ2-1 and V is TRBV19; 15 nucleotides agree with TRBD2. CDR1 is LNHDA, CDR2 SQIVND, per germline (reference sequence). This CDR3 region has 17 residues. Unmatched junction bases numbered 8, after V lost 5 bases and J lost 6 bases. CDR3 coding DNA: TGTGCCAGTAGTCCCGGGACTAGCGGGGGGAACCCCAATGAGCAGTTCTTC. Its protein is CASSPGTSGGNPNEQFF.

The chain links TRBV28 to TRBJ2-6; D is tentatively TRBD1 or TRBD2 (6 bases each). The length of the CDR3 is 14 residues. V was cut by 8 bases and J by 4 bases, with 12 bases left in between. The V gene's germline CDR1 is MDHEN and CDR2 SYDVKM. In DNA, the CDR3 is TGTGCCAGCTCGGCCGGGGGCGGGGCCAACGTCCTGACTTTC. Translating gives CASSAGGGANVLTF. Drawing the rest from reference TRBV28 and TRBJ2-6, the complete variable domain is DVKVTQSSRYLVKRTGEKVFLECVQDMDHENMFWYRQDPGLGLRLIYFSYDVKMKEKGDIPEGYSVSREKKERFSLILESASTNQTSMYLCASSAGGGANVLTFGAGSRLTVL.

This clone was recorded a few times. The rearrangement links TRBV29-1 to TRBJ2-1; 14 bases map to TRBD2. This CDR3 contains 15 residues. From germline, CDR1 is SQVTM and CDR2 ANQGSEA. Trimming at V came to 5 bases and at J to 7 bases, leaving 7 bases not matched to a gene. The CDR3 loop is CSVMGTSGGWNEQFF. The CDR3 region has the DNA TGCAGCGTTATGGGGACTAGCGGGGGATGGAATGAGCAGTTCTTC.

This chain uses TRBV4-3 with TRBJ2-2; 8 bases align to TRBD2. Trimming at V came to 4 bases and at J to 3 bases, leaving 7 bases not matched to a gene. This CDR3 spans 16 amino acids. Germline lookup yields CDR1 LGHNA and CDR2 YSLEER. CDR3 protein: CASSPRLAGYTGELFF. Written as DNA, the CDR3 is TGCGCCAGCAGCCCCCGATTAGCGGGGTACACCGGGGAGCTGTTTTTT.

The chain employs TRBV7-2 and TRBJ1-6, with TRBD1 matching 9 bases. Germline CDR1 and CDR2: SGHTA and FQGNSA. This CDR3 spans 15 amino acids. V dropped 5 bases and J dropped 10; count of bases not matched to a gene: 9. In nucleotides, the CDR3 is TGTGCCAGCAGCCCACCGGGACAGGGTAACTCACCCCTCCACTTT. Protein product: CASSPPGQGNSPLHF.

This clone was seen just once. The chain has TRBV2 and TRBJ2-1; D gene uncertain. Per the germline V gene, CDR1 is SNHLY and CDR2 is FYNNEI. The V gene lost 1 base and the J gene lost 15 bases, with 7 bases spanning the gap. There are 10 residues in the CDR3. CDR3 nucleotide sequence: TGTGCCAGCAGTGAAGGAAGGTCGTTCTTC. Its protein is CASSEGRSFF. Together with reference TRBV2 and TRBJ2-1, the CDR3 gives the full variable domain: EPEVTQTPSHQVTQMGQEVILRCVPISNHLYFYWYRQILGQKVEFLVSFYNNEISEKSEIFDDQFSVERPDGSNFTLKIRSTKLEDSAMYFCASSEGRSFFGPGTRLTVL.

The chain links TRBV7-2 to TRBJ2-1; D may be TRBD1 (5 bases). Deletions cut 5 bases from V and 4 bases from J, with 12 bases between. Germline CDR1 reads SGHTA; CDR2 reads FQGNSA. This CDR3 has 14 residues. The CDR3 spells CASSLGQGYNEQFF. CDR3 nucleotides: TGTGCCAGCAGCCTAGGACAAGGATACAATGAGCAGTTCTTC.

The V call is TRBV7-2, the J call TRBJ2-3; weak D call: TRBD1 (5 bases). The CDR3 is 16 amino acids. Trimming removed 4 bases from V and 0 bases from J, with 14 bases in between. The germline V gene encodes CDR1 SGHTA and CDR2 FQGNSA. Written as DNA, the CDR3 is TGTGCCAGCAGCTCCAGACAGAAGGTTAGCACAGATACGCAGTATTTT. Its translation is CASSSRQKVSTDTQYF.

The chain combines TRBV29-1 with TRBJ2-3; 8 nucleotides agree with TRBD1. Germline-derived CDR1 and CDR2 are SQVTM and ANQGSEA. The junction had 10 bases not matched to a gene; V was cut back by 7 bases and J by 1 base. The CDR3 extends over 15 amino acids. CDR3 nucleotides: TGCAGCGCGGATTCAGGGGGCGAGGGCACAGATACGCAGTATTTT. This codes for CSADSGGEGTDTQYF.

This clone was seen a single time. The genes are TRBV29-1 and TRBJ2-4; D perhaps matches TRBD2 (5 bases). CDR1 is SQVTM and CDR2 is ANQGSEA in the germline V gene. The CDR3 loop spans 14 amino acids. Trimming took off 6 bases at V and 8 bases at J, with 20 bases between the two ends. The CDR3 sequence is CSVVTRGRKDIQYF. The CDR3, as DNA: TGCAGCGTCGTCACCCGGGGTAGGAAGGACATTCAGTACTTC.

This CDR3 is CASSPGNFVYGYTF. DNA for the CDR3: TGTGCCAGCTCACCAGGGAACTTCGTGTATGGCTACACCTTC. The rearrangement uses TRBV18 and TRBJ1-2; no clear D. Trimming took off 2 bases at V and 5 bases at J, with 12 bases between the two ends. The CDR3 runs to 14 residues. CDR1 and CDR2 (germline): KGHSH, LQKENI.

The chain joins TRBV4-3 to TRBJ1-4; no reliable D call. The CDR3 length is 14 residues. V lost 0 bases and J lost 6, with 8 bases in between. Looked up from germline, CDR1 is LGHNA and CDR2 is YSLEER. The CDR3 sequence is CASSQDQSDEKLFF. The DNA for the CDR3 is TGCGCCAGCAGCCAAGATCAGAGTGATGAAAAACTGTTTTTT.

V usage is TRBV9 and J usage is TRBJ1-2; TRBD1 is a possible D gene (5 bases). The CDR3 has 12 residues. CDR1 and CDR2 (germline): SGDLS, YYNGEE. V lost 3 bases and J 8 bases, leaving 11 bases between the germline ends. The CDR3 DNA follows: TGTGCCAGCAGCGAGGGGATTCGAGGCTACACCTTC. It translates to CASSEGIRGYTF.